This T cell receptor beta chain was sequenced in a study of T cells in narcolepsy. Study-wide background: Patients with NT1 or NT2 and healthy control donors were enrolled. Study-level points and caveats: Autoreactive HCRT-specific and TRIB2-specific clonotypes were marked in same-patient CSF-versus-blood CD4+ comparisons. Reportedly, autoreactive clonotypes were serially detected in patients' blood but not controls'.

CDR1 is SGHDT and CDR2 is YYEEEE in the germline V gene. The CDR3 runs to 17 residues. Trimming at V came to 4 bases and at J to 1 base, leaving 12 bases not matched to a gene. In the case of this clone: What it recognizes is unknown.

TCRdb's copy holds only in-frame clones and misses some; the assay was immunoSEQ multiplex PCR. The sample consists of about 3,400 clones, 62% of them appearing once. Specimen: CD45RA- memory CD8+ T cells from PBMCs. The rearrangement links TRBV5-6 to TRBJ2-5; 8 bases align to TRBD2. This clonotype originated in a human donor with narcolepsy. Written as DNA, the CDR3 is TGTGCCAGCAGCGGCAGGGTGGCGGGGGGCTTCCAAGAGACCCAGTACTTC. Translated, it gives CASSGRVAGGFQETQYF.